This T cell receptor beta chain was sequenced for a study of blood T cell repertoires in COVID-19. Overall study context: Acute-phase and convalescent COVID-19 samples originated in the United States, Italy and Spain. T cells, B-cell-depleted T cells, or PBMCs provided the cDNA or gDNA that served as material.

J gave up 8 bases and V 7 bases, and 9 bases lay outside the gene matches. CDR1 is LNHDA, CDR2 SQIVND, per germline (reference sequence). CDR3 length: 14 residues. Authors' processing steps: Estimation of nucleated cell counts relied on the amplification of reference gene primers. Libraries were prepared by immunoSEQ multiplex PCR; TCRdb keeps only in-frame clonotypes and omits some of them. V and J calls and clone size are those listed in that table; D and trimming were worked out from the DNA. The table has some 270,000 clones, 89% seen once. The sample consisted of peripheral blood. The TCR was taken from a middle-aged woman who had recovered from COVID-19. The chain combines TRBV19 with TRBJ2-4, with 9 bases identical to TRBD2. The CDR3 region has the DNA TGTGCCAGTAAGATTGGGGAGCGGGAGGACATTCAGTACTTC. Its translation is CASKIGEREDIQYF. The full variable domain, its missing parts supplied by reference TRBV19 and TRBJ2-4, is DGGITQSPKYLFRKEGQNVTLSCEQNLNHDAMYWYRQDPGQGLRLIYYSQIVNDFQKGDIAEGYSVSREKKESFPLTVTSAQKNPTAFYLCASKIGEREDIQYFGAGTRLSVL.